A selection of T cell receptor beta chains follows, all from one sample in a study of radiation and T cells in renal cell carcinoma. Profiled with immunoSEQ multiplex PCR; TCRdb holds only in-frame clones, not every one. The sample includes some 72,000 clones, 82% of them seen just once. Sequenced here: blood, sampled from a patient whose treatment included radiotherapy and nephrectomy. The receptors stem from a man aged 55 to 69 with renal cell carcinoma. Both conserved end residues are part of each CDR3. D genes are given only for firm matches. Clone size, where shown, is once, few, many, or a class for clones that have expanded.

j_gene	d_gene	v_gene	abundance	CDR3aa	CDR3nt
TRBJ1-2	TRBD1	TRBV28	.	CASSLGTGGYGYTF	TGTGCCAGCAGTTTAGGGACAGGGGGCTATGGCTACACCTTC
TRBJ2-1	TRBD1	TRBV28	medium-sized	CASSFLRQGPYNEQFF	TGTGCCAGCAGTTTCCTTCGACAGGGTCCCTACAATGAGCAGTTCTTC
TRBJ2-7	TRBD1	TRBV29-1	.	CSGTTGDYEQYF	TGCAGCGGGACCACAGGGGACTACGAGCAGTACTTC
TRBJ1-2	.	TRBV7-9	.	CASSLDGYTF	TGTGCCAGCAGCTTGGATGGCTACACCTTC
TRBJ1-2	.	TRBV7-2	.	CASSPLGAGGGYTF	TGTGCCAGCAGCCCCCTTGGTGCGGGGGGTGGCTACACCTTC
TRBJ2-5	TRBD1	TRBV25-1	.	CASSEIRQGETQYF	TGTGCCAGCAGTGAAATAAGACAGGGCGAGACCCAGTACTTC
TRBJ1-3	.	TRBV4-2	.	CASNQGSGNTIYF	TGTGCCAGCAACCAGGGGTCTGGAAACACCATATATTTT
TRBJ1-4	.	TRBV4-1	.	CASSPLPTTNEKLFF	TGCGCCAGCAGCCCCCTACCCACAACTAATGAAAAACTGTTTTTT
TRBJ1-1	.	TRBV18	few	CASSPRGNTEAFF	TGTGCCAGCTCACCCCGGGGTAACACTGAAGCTTTCTTT
TRBJ2-2	TRBD2	TRBV6-5	.	CASRIRGSGRRELFF	TGTGCCAGCAGAATCCGGGGTAGCGGGAGGCGGGAGCTGTTTTTT
TRBJ2-7	.	TRBV9	.	CASSVGGRANEQYF	TGTGCCAGCAGCGTAGGGGGAAGGGCCAACGAGCAGTACTTC
TRBJ1-1	.	TRBV4-2	few	CASSQGGTVDTEAFF	TGTGCCAGCAGCCAAGGGGGGACGGTGGACACTGAAGCTTTCTTT
TRBJ2-1	TRBD2	TRBV25-1	.	CASRRSGTSGGANRQFF	TGTGCCAGCAGGCGATCCGGGACTAGCGGGGGGGCCAATAGGCAGTTCTTC
TRBJ2-7	.	TRBV7-2	.	CASSPRGLLLYEQYF	TGTGCCAGCAGCCCAAGGGGACTCCTACTCTACGAGCAGTACTTC
TRBJ1-5	.	TRBV5-4	.	CASSLDREQPQHF	TGTGCCAGCAGCTTGGACAGGGAACAGCCCCAGCATTTT
TRBJ2-7	TRBD2	TRBV11-2	once	CASSLGLAGASYEQYF	TGTGCCAGCAGCTTAGGACTAGCGGGGGCCTCCTACGAGCAGTACTTC
TRBJ2-1	TRBD1	TRBV7-2	.	CASSFQGAHNEQFF	TGTGCCAGCAGCTTCCAGGGGGCCCACAATGAGCAGTTCTTC
TRBJ2-2	.	TRBV7-9	few	CASSLNAGELFF	TGTGCCAGCAGCTTAAACGCCGGGGAGCTGTTTTTT
TRBJ1-2	.	TRBV27	.	CASSWDGTSPLF	TGTGCCAGCAGTTGGGACGGAACCTCCCCTCTCTTC
TRBJ2-7	.	TRBV5-1	.	CASSLAETYEQYF	TGCGCCAGCAGCTTGGCGGAGACCTACGAGCAGTACTTC
TRBJ2-7	TRBD1	TRBV5-1	.	CASSPSGTGAYEQYF	TGCGCCAGCAGCCCGTCCGGGACAGGCGCCTACGAGCAGTACTTC
TRBJ1-5	.	TRBV30	many	CAWRASGAYQPQHF	TGTGCCTGGAGGGCAAGTGGGGCCTATCAGCCCCAGCATTTT
TRBJ1-5	.	TRBV6-1	.	CASSEALGQPQHF	TGTGCCAGCAGTGAAGCATTGGGTCAGCCCCAGCATTTT
TRBJ2-5	TRBD2	TRBV28	few	CASSSPSGSVGETQYF	TGTGCCAGCAGTTCCCCTAGCGGGAGTGTAGGAGAGACCCAGTACTTC
TRBJ2-7	TRBD1	TRBV6-5	.	CASSYDRGFYEQYF	TGTGCCAGCAGTTATGACAGGGGGTTCTATGAGCAGTACTTC
TRBJ1-1	.	TRBV29-1	.	CSVGEGNTEAFF	TGCAGCGTTGGTGAGGGAAACACTGAAGCTTTCTTT
TRBJ2-1	TRBD2	TRBV18	.	CASSTETSGYEQFF	TGTGCCAGCTCCACCGAGACTAGCGGATATGAGCAGTTCTTC
TRBJ1-3	.	TRBV28	.	CASTTGSSGNTIYF	TGTGCCAGCACAACAGGTTCCTCTGGAAACACCATATATTTT
TRBJ1-5	TRBD1	TRBV10-1	.	CATGTERDQPQHF	TGCGCCACCGGGACAGAAAGGGATCAGCCCCAGCATTTT
TRBJ2-3	.	TRBV4-3	.	CASSQEGRAGTDTQYF	TGCGCCAGCAGCCAGGAGGGCAGGGCGGGCACAGATACGCAGTATTTT
TRBJ1-3	TRBD1	TRBV28	.	CASSSWTGVSGNTIYF	TGTGCCAGCAGTTCTTGGACAGGAGTCTCTGGAAACACCATATATTTT
TRBJ1-1	.	TRBV19	.	CASSIGGTNTEAFF	TGTGCCAGTAGTATTGGGGGCACGAACACTGAAGCTTTCTTT
TRBJ2-2	TRBD2	TRBV2	.	CASRWTRGRTGELFF	TGTGCCAGCCGGTGGACTCGCGGGAGGACCGGGGAGCTGTTTTTT
TRBJ2-1	.	TRBV4-3	.	CASSQVGSYNEQFF	TGCGCCAGCAGCCAAGTTGGCTCCTACAATGAGCAGTTCTTC
TRBJ2-2	TRBD2	TRBV28	few	CASSLPLSVGTSGRVSPGELFF	TGTGCCAGCAGTTTACCCCTGTCCGTAGGGACTAGCGGGAGGGTCTCCCCCGGGGAGCTGTTTTTT
TRBJ1-2	.	TRBV19	.	CASSIPGLSNYGYTF	TGTGCCAGTAGTATCCCCGGCCTGAGTAACTATGGCTACACCTTC
TRBJ2-5	TRBD1	TRBV7-9	.	CASRGDREGETQYF	TGTGCCTCCCGAGGCGACAGGGAAGGAGAGACCCAGTACTTC
TRBJ2-7	.	TRBV4-2	.	CASSQETSGVGYEQYF	TGTGCCAGCAGCCAAGAAACGTCGGGAGTGGGCTACGAGCAGTACTTC
TRBJ2-4	TRBD2	TRBV11-3	once	CASSDDLLAGGPVAKNIQYF	TGTGCCAGCAGCGATGATTTACTAGCGGGAGGGCCGGTAGCCAAAAACATTCAGTACTTC
TRBJ2-1	TRBD2	TRBV5-1	once	CASSKRMGLAGSYNEQFF	TGCGCCAGCAGCAAAAGGATGGGACTAGCGGGCTCCTACAATGAGCAGTTCTTC
TRBJ2-7	TRBD1	TRBV2	.	CASRDREEQYF	TGTGCCAGCAGGGACAGGGAGGAACAGTACTTC
TRBJ2-5	TRBD1	TRBV29-1	.	CSGGQGLWETQYF	TGCAGCGGGGGACAGGGGCTTTGGGAGACCCAGTACTTC
TRBJ2-1	TRBD2	TRBV9	.	CASSVVPGLAGGRNEQFF	TGTGCCAGCAGCGTAGTTCCCGGACTAGCGGGAGGGAGGAATGAGCAGTTCTTC
TRBJ2-1	TRBD1	TRBV7-2	few	CASSPRTGMQFF	TGTGCCAGCAGCCCCCGGACAGGGATGCAGTTCTTC
TRBJ2-7	.	TRBV23-1	.	CASSQSDDSYEQYF	TGCGCCAGCAGTCAATCTGACGATTCCTACGAGCAGTACTTC
TRBJ2-5	.	TRBV9	.	CASSVRTGREETQYF	TGTGCCAGCAGCGTACGGACAGGGAGGGAAGAGACCCAGTACTTC
TRBJ2-7	.	TRBV11-2	.	CASSALTGTLDEQYF	TGTGCCAGCAGCGCATTGACCGGGACTCTCGACGAGCAGTACTTC
TRBJ2-3	.	TRBV7-2	few	CASSFRDTQYF	TGTGCCAGCAGCTTCCGAGATACGCAGTATTTT
TRBJ2-1	.	TRBV5-1	.	CASRGQSSYNEQFF	TGCGCCAGCAGGGGCCAAAGCTCCTACAATGAGCAGTTCTTC
TRBJ2-3	.	TRBV28	.	CASSSQRVSTDTQYF	TGTGCCAGCAGTAGTCAGCGGGTTAGCACAGATACGCAGTATTTT
TRBJ2-7	.	TRBV7-3	.	CASSFNYEQYF	TGTGCCAGCAGCTTCAACTACGAGCAGTACTTC
TRBJ1-4	.	TRBV11-2	.	CASSLVAGLGEKLFF	TGTGCCAGCAGCTTAGTTGCAGGGCTCGGAGAAAAACTGTTTTTT
TRBJ2-1	.	TRBV11-3	once	CASSLSPSGVTYNEQFF	TGTGCCAGCAGCCTATCGCCCTCCGGGGTGACCTACAATGAGCAGTTCTTC
TRBJ2-1	TRBD1	TRBV19	few	CASSIKGQYNNEQFF	TGTGCCAGTAGTATAAAGGGACAGTACAACAATGAGCAGTTCTTC